The clone carrying this T cell receptor (beta chain) was counted only a few times. Antigen: not known. The study reverse transcribed the entire isolated RNA, so it sequenced expressed TCRB transcripts. The table came from immunoSEQ multiplex PCR; TCRdb's copy has only in-frame clones and leaves some out. The sample includes hundreds of thousands of clones, about 14% of them seen just once. This entry belongs to a study of beta chain features in type 1 diabetes. Notes on the study in general: Patients with Type 1 diabetes showed moderately but significantly shorter TCRB CDR3s in all four CD4+ subsets.

The CDR3 is 13 amino acids. Germline CDR1 is SQVTM and CDR2 is ANQGSEA. The ends were cut back, 4 bases at V and 0 bases at J, with 9 bases in the middle. The origin of this receptor is a man between 18 and 35 years old with type 1 diabetes. Sequenced material: naive CD4+ T cells from blood. The chain carries TRBV29-1 and TRBJ1-1, with D uncertain. In nucleotides, the CDR3 is TGCAGCGTTGGGAGGGTTATGAACACTGAAGCTTTCTTT. Its translation: CSVGRVMNTEAFF. Filled out from reference TRBV29-1 and TRBJ1-1, the complete variable domain reads SAVISQKPSRDICQRGTSLTIQCQVDSQVTMMFWYRQQPGQSLTLIATANQGSEATYESGFVIDKFPISRPNLTFSTLTVSNMSPEDSSIYLCSVGRVMNTEAFFGQGTRLTVV.